This T cell receptor (beta chain) was recovered during a study of T cells in Graves' hyperthyroidism and ophthalmopathy. The table lists this clonotype with a few counts. RNA transcripts provided the source from which TCR beta CDR3 regions were amplified. A first-round RT-PCR of the TCR CDR3 used the HTBI primer set. TCRdb re-derived calls from the multiplex PCR reads in MiXCR, one entry per CDR3 protein. The repertoire holds 550,000 to 700,000 distinct CDR3 sequences, with 46% as singletons. Sequenced sample: peripheral blood or thyroid tissue (not recorded which). This clonotype originated in an adult woman with Graves' disease, either hyperthyroidism or ophthalmopathy (not recorded which).

The CDR3 nucleotides read TGCAGTTCGAGATGGCAAGAGACCCAGTACTTC. Residues: CSSRWQETQYF. This chain links TRBV20-1 with TRBJ2-5; D uncertain. Trimming left V 8 bases short and J 2 bases short, with 9 bases between. Germline CDR1 is DFQATT and CDR2 is SNEGSKA (reference sequence). The length of the CDR3 is 11 residues.